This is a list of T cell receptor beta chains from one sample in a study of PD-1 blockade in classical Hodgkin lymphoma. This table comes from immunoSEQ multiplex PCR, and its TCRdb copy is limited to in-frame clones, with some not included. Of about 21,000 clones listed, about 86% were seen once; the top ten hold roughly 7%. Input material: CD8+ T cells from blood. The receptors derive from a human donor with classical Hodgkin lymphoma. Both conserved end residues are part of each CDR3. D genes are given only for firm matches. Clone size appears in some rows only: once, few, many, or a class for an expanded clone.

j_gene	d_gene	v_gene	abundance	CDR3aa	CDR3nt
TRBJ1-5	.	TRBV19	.	CASSIAGRASNQPQHF	TGTGCCAGTAGTATCGCTGGACGGGCTAGCAATCAGCCCCAGCATTTT
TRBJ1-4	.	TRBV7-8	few	CASSRERGIANEKLFF	TGTGCCAGCAGCCGAGAGAGGGGCATCGCTAATGAAAAACTGTTTTTT
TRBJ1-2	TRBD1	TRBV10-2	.	CASREGTVYGYTF	TGCGCCAGCAGGGAAGGGACAGTCTATGGCTACACCTTC
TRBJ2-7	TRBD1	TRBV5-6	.	CASSRRGQGHEQYF	TGTGCCAGCAGCCGCCGGGGACAGGGCCACGAGCAGTACTTC
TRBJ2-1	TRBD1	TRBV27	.	CASRPGTAFNEQFF	TGTGCCAGCAGACCCGGGACAGCCTTCAATGAGCAGTTCTTC
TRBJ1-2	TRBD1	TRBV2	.	CASSDPGTGGGYTF	TGTGCCAGCAGTGACCCCGGGACAGGGGGTGGCTACACCTTC
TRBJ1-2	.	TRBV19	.	CASSTYYGYTF	TGTGCCAGTAGTACATACTATGGCTACACCTTC
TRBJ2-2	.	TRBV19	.	CASRHPGWELFF	TGTGCCAGTAGGCACCCCGGGTGGGAGCTGTTTTTT
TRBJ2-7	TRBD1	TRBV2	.	CASTWGGQGYTYEQYF	TGTGCCAGCACATGGGGGGGACAGGGGTATACCTACGAGCAGTACTTC
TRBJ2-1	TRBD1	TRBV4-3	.	CASSPRGRGNEQFF	TGCGCCAGCAGCCCCAGGGGGCGCGGAAATGAGCAGTTCTTC
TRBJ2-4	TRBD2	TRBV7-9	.	CASSLVLAGVKNIQYF	TGTGCCAGCAGCTTAGTCCTAGCGGGAGTCAAAAACATTCAGTACTTC
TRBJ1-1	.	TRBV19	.	CASWAWTEAFF	TGTGCCAGTTGGGCGTGGACTGAAGCTTTCTTT
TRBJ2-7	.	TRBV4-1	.	CASSQGPFSSYEQYF	TGCGCCAGCAGCCAAGGCCCGTTCAGCTCCTACGAGCAGTACTTC
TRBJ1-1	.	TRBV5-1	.	CASSSRGSGSPEAFF	TGCGCCAGCAGCTCCCGAGGTTCAGGGTCCCCTGAAGCTTTCTTT
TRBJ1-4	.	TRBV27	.	CASKSGGSNEKLFF	TGTGCCAGCAAATCCGGGGGATCTAATGAAAAACTGTTTTTT
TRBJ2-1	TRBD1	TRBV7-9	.	CASSFQGANERNEQFF	TGTGCCAGCAGCTTCCAGGGGGCGAACGAGAGGAATGAGCAGTTCTTC
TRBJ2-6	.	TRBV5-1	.	CASSLDSFSGANVLTF	TGCGCCAGCAGCTTGGACAGCTTCTCTGGGGCCAACGTCCTGACTTTC
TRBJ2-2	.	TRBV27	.	CASSLVGAGGTGELFF	TGTGCCAGCAGTTTGGTGGGGGCGGGTGGCACCGGGGAGCTGTTTTTT
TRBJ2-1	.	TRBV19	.	CASQEGYNEQFF	TGTGCCAGTCAGGAGGGCTACAATGAGCAGTTCTTC
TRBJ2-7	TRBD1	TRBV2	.	CASRSTGTYEQYF	TGTGCCAGCAGGTCGACAGGGACCTACGAGCAGTACTTC
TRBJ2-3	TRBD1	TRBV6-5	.	CASRLGQGAGDTQYF	TGTGCCAGCAGGCTGGGACAGGGGGCCGGAGATACGCAGTATTTT
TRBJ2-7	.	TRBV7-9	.	CASSLGGSGYEQYF	TGTGCCAGCAGCTTAGGAGGCAGTGGATACGAGCAGTACTTC
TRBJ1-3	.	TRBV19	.	CASTRGIRGPNSGNTIYF	TGTGCCAGTACTAGAGGGATAAGGGGACCGAACTCTGGAAACACCATATATTTT
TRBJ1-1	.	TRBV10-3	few	CATGRIGNTEAFF	TGTGCCACGGGTAGAATCGGGAACACTGAAGCTTTCTTT
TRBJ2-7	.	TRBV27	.	CASSPLPTGLSEQYF	TGTGCCAGCAGTCCCCTCCCGACAGGTTTAAGTGAGCAGTACTTC
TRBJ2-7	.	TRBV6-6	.	CASSPGISYEQYF	TGTGCCAGCAGTCCGGGGATCTCCTACGAGCAGTACTTC
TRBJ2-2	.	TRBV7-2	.	CASSLSSGELFF	TGTGCCAGCAGCTTATCAAGCGGGGAGCTGTTTTTT
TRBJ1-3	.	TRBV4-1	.	CASSQDRASGNTIYF	TGCGCCAGCAGCCAAGATCGAGCCTCTGGAAACACCATATATTTT
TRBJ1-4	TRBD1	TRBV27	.	CASSLLGTGGMREKLFF	TGTGCCAGCAGTTTATTGGGGACAGGGGGAATGCGGGAAAAACTGTTTTTT
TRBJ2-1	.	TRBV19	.	CASSWGGDNEQFF	TGTGCCAGTAGTTGGGGCGGAGACAATGAGCAGTTCTTC
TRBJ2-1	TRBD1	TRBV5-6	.	CASSTSGTGGGDEQFF	TGTGCCAGCAGTACCTCCGGGACAGGGGGCGGCGATGAGCAGTTCTTC
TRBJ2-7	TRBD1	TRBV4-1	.	CASSQEWGTENYEQYF	TGCGCCAGCAGCCAAGAGTGGGGGACAGAGAACTACGAGCAGTACTTC
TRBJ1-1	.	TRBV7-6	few	CASSLQGDWTEAFF	TGTGCCAGCAGCTTGCAGGGAGATTGGACTGAAGCTTTCTTT
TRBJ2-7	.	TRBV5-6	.	CASSPRGLWYEQYF	TGTGCCAGCAGCCCCAGGGGCCTTTGGTACGAGCAGTACTTC
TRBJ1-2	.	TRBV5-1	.	CASSLREGQMSGYTF	TGCGCCAGCAGCCTAAGGGAGGGGCAGATGAGCGGCTACACCTTC
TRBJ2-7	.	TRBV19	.	CASSRRVSSYEQYF	TGTGCCAGTAGTCGGAGGGTCAGCTCCTACGAGCAGTACTTC